The clone carrying this T cell receptor beta chain was found once. Its antigen remains unknown. CDR3 size: 15 residues. It was with a sample-barcoded 5' primer and a J-beta primer mix that a second PCR of roughly 6 to 11 cycles was run. Each CDR3 protein gets one entry after TCRdb re-called the 5' RACE reads with MiXCR. This table has 700,000 or so distinct CDR3 sequences, roughly 41% appearing once. The sample is drawn from a study of blood T cells in healthy people across ages. Findings and limits, study-wide: CMV status of donors was not determined, possibly confounding expanded clonotype changes. Fewer expanded clones and more diversity marked long-lived versus aged donors.

Each donor gave about 9.3 milliliters of peripheral blood. Each sample provided at least 6 micrograms of extracted total RNA. Sequenced: blood. This sequence originates from a man aged 80 or over in good health. The chain links TRBV21-1 to TRBJ2-1; TRBD1, the D gene given by the table, was not confirmed from the DNA. TRBV21-1 is shown as a pseudogene. The CDR3 loop reads CASSRISGTDNEQFF. Here the CDR3 DNA reads TGTGCCAGCAGCAGGATTTCCGGGACAGACAATGAGCAGTTCTTC.